These 13 T cell receptor beta chains came from one sample sequenced in a study of beta chain features in type 1 diabetes. Expressed TCRB transcripts got sequenced, as all isolated RNA was reverse transcribed. Sequencing was performed with immunoSEQ multiplex PCR; in TCRdb, only in-frame clones are kept and a portion is missing. The table includes over 500,000 clones, roughly 15% detected once. Sequencing was performed on naive CD4+ T cells from blood. These receptor sequences come from a man between 18 and 35 years old in good health.

This chain connects TRBV5-1 to TRBJ1-1; D not resolved. There are 16 residues in the CDR3. The germline gives CDR1 SGHRS, CDR2 YFSETQ. Trimming took 0 bases from V and 0 from J, leaving 12 bases between them. CDR3 residues: CASSLGVRRLNTEAFF. CDR3 sequence (DNA): TGCGCCAGCAGCTTGGGGGTACGGCGGTTGAACACTGAAGCTTTCTTT.

V usage is TRBV27 and J usage is TRBJ2-7; unclear D gene. The CDR3 spans 13 residues. Per germline, CDR1 MNHEY and CDR2 SMNVEV (reference sequence). Trimming shortened V by 3 bases and J by 4 bases, and 10 bases separated the two germline ends. Here the CDR3 reads CASSFLGQYEQYF. The CDR3 nucleotides read TGTGCCAGCAGTTTTCTTGGGCAGTACGAGCAGTACTTC.

This chain joins TRBV20-1 and TRBJ1-2, with 7 bases matching TRBD1. The germline gives CDR1 DFQATT, CDR2 SNEGSKA (reference sequence). The CDR3 runs to 10 residues. V was clipped by 7 bases and J by 8 bases; unmatched bases: 4. The CDR3 reads CSVGGGGYTF. The CDR3 coding sequence is TGCAGTGTAGGGGGCGGCGGCTACACCTTC.

The chain combines TRBV9 with TRBJ2-7; D is possibly TRBD1 (6 bases). Trimming cost V 4 bases and J 0 bases, with 17 bases left between them. Germline CDR1 and CDR2: SGDLS and YYNGEE. The CDR3 loop spans 16 amino acids. The CDR3 sequence: CASSLSGDTYSYEQYF. The CDR3 DNA reads as TGTGCCAGCAGCTTGTCCGGGGACACCTACTCCTACGAGCAGTACTTC.

The chain recombines TRBV7-9 with TRBJ1-1; D remains ambiguous. Trimming stripped 2 bases from V and 3 bases from J, with 7 bases between. Germline V gives CDR1 SEHNR, CDR2 FQNEAQ (reference sequence). This CDR3 has 13 residues. The DNA for the CDR3 is TGTGCCAGCAGCTTAATAGGGTACACTGAAGCTTTCTTT. Its protein is CASSLIGYTEAFF.

J is TRBJ1-1 and V is TRBV7-9, with a tentative D call TRBD1 (5 bases). Germline V gene sequence: CDR1 SEHNR, CDR2 FQNEAQ (reference sequence). The V end was cut by 0 bases, the J end by 5 bases, with 13 bases between. This CDR3 is built from 15 residues. CDR3 sequence reads: CASSLAGRQTTEAFF. For the CDR3, the DNA is TGTGCCAGCAGCTTAGCGGGGCGACAGACTACTGAAGCTTTCTTT.

This rearrangement joins TRBV29-1 to TRBJ1-1; D possibly corresponds to TRBD1 (5 bases). This CDR3 has 14 residues. The germline CDR1 and CDR2 sequences are SQVTM and ANQGSEA. V lost 0 bases, J lost 11 bases, and 19 bases lay in between. The CDR3 is CSVEDRGLKSKAFF. CDR3 in DNA: TGCAGCGTTGAAGATAGGGGACTTAAATCAAAGGCTTTCTTT.

Remarks on this clone: The junction shows a germline mismatch at one end, possibly a read error. The chain uses TRBV10-3 and TRBJ2-1, with TRBD2 identical over 8 bases. This CDR3 region has 15 residues. The germline CDR1 and CDR2 sequences are ENHRY and SYGVKD. Written as DNA, the CDR3 is TGTGCCAGCAGTCCCCCGGGACTAGCCTACAATGAGCAGTTCTTC. It specifies CASSPPGLAYNEQFF.

In its sample, this clone was seen a few times. This chain connects TRBV4-2 to TRBJ2-7; 7 nucleotides match TRBD1. The CDR3 covers 15 residues. Germline-derived CDR1 and CDR2 are LGHNA and YNFKEQ. V lost 3 bases and J lost 6; bases outside the gene matches: 11. CDR3 coding DNA: TGTGCCAGCAGCCAGGACAAAAACAGGGGTCGCGAGCAGTACTTC. Residues: CASSQDKNRGREQYF.

A few counts support this clone. The chain links TRBV7-9 to TRBJ2-1; 7 positions agree with TRBD2. The CDR3 loop spans 16 amino acids. Trimming took 5 bases from V and 5 from J; bases not matched to a gene: 12. The germline V gene encodes CDR1 SEHNR and CDR2 FQNEAQ (reference sequence). The DNA of the CDR3 is TGTGCCAGCAGCGAAAGACTAGCATGGGCGAACAATGAGCAGTTCTTC. The encoded protein is CASSERLAWANNEQFF.

The rearrangement uses TRBV19 and TRBJ1-5, with 11 bases matching TRBD1. The length of the CDR3 is 17 residues. Trimming cost V 6 bases and J 2 bases; bases outside gene matches: 9. The germline V gene has CDR1 LNHDA and CDR2 SQIVND (reference sequence). Here the CDR3 reads CASRVDRGLRGNQPQHF. The CDR3 nucleotides read TGTGCCAGTAGAGTGGACAGGGGGCTCAGGGGCAATCAGCCCCAGCATTTT. Full variable domain (remainder filled in from reference TRBV19 and TRBJ1-5): DGGITQSPKYLFRKEGQNVTLSCEQNLNHDAMYWYRQDPGQGLRLIYYSQIVNDFQKGDIAEGYSVSREKKESFPLTVTSAQKNPTAFYLCASRVDRGLRGNQPQHFGDGTRLSIL.

The chain carries TRBV7-9 and TRBJ1-2; the match to TRBD1 covers 7 bases. The CDR3 consists of 14 residues. After removal of 5 bases from V and 5 bases from J, the junction contained 8 bases not matched to a gene. Looked up from germline, CDR1 is SEHNR and CDR2 is FQNEAQ (reference sequence). CDR3 sequence: CASSRDDRVYGYTF. The CDR3 region has the DNA TGTGCCAGCAGCCGAGATGACAGGGTGTATGGCTACACCTTC.

This clone was seen a handful of times. Other DNA sequences of this sample code for an identical CDR3. The CDR3 protein is CASSPGQGVYEQYF. CDR3 nucleotide sequence: TGTGCCAGCTCACCAGGGCAGGGTGTCTACGAGCAGTACTTC. This rearrangement joins TRBV18 to TRBJ2-7, with D tentatively TRBD1 (5 bases). V gave up 2 bases and J gave up 3 bases, with 11 bases separating them. Germline V gene lookup returns CDR1 KGHSH and CDR2 LQKENI. The CDR3 covers 14 residues.